The 10 T cell receptor beta chains listed next were all sequenced from one sample in a study of blood T cell repertoires in COVID-19. Libraries were prepared by immunoSEQ multiplex PCR; TCRdb keeps only in-frame clonotypes and omits some of them. This table holds 80,000 or so clones, about 85% found once. Input material: peripheral blood. These receptors were obtained from a man in his 60s with COVID-19, enrolled during active disease.

V usage is TRBV7-3 and J usage is TRBJ2-3, with 13 bases matching TRBD2. Trimming took 5 bases from V and 2 from J; bases not matched to a gene: 19. Germline V CDR1 and CDR2: SGHTA, FQGTGA. The CDR3 is 21 residues long. Here the CDR3 reads CASSPNPPTSGRAYNTDTQYF. DNA for the CDR3: TGTGCCAGCAGCCCAAATCCCCCTACTAGCGGGAGGGCCTATAACACAGATACGCAGTATTTT.

The chain is built from TRBV30 and TRBJ1-2; the match to TRBD1 covers 8 bases. Germline V gene data show CDR1 as GTSNPN and CDR2 as SVGIG (reference sequence). The CDR3 runs to 12 residues. Trimming at V came to 7 bases and at J to 6 bases, leaving 7 bases not matched to a gene. In DNA form, the CDR3 reads TGTGCCTACTCTCTGGACAGGGATGGCTACACCTTC. It yields the protein CAYSLDRDGYTF.

Comment on this clone: An end of the junction does not agree with germline; a read error may underlie this. The chain uses TRBV29-1 and TRBJ2-7; D perhaps matches TRBD1 (5 bases). CDR1 SQVTM and CDR2 ANQGSEA come from the germline V gene. The CDR3 covers 13 residues. The CDR3 here is CSVPGQGLWKLDF. The DNA for the CDR3 is TGCAGCGTCCCCGGGCAGGGCCTGTGGAAGTTGGACTTC.

This chain connects TRBV5-4 to TRBJ2-3; 12 bases are shared with TRBD2. Germline CDR1 SGHNT, CDR2 YYREEE (reference sequence). The V gene end was trimmed by 3 bases and the J gene end by 0 bases; junction bases not matched to a gene: 2. The CDR3 has 16 amino acids. In DNA, the CDR3 is TGTGCCAGCAGCTCGGGGACTAGCGGGAGCACAGATACGCAGTATTTT. Residues: CASSSGTSGSTDTQYF.

The chain uses TRBV5-1 and TRBJ2-7; 9 bases agree with TRBD1. Germline-derived CDR1 and CDR2 are SGHRS and YFSETQ. The CDR3 loop spans 14 amino acids. V shed 4 bases, J shed 9 bases, and the junction held 11 bases outside the gene matches. The CDR3 sequence: CASSPDRGIRGQYF. Written as DNA, the CDR3 is TGCGCCAGCAGCCCCGACAGGGGGATACGAGGGCAGTACTTC.

This chain uses TRBV18 with TRBJ1-4, with D unclear. The V end lost 3 bases, the J end lost 1 base, and 9 bases lay between the germline ends. Germline V CDR1 and CDR2: KGHSH, LQKENI. The CDR3 has 15 amino acids. CDR3 sequence reads: CASSPNVGTNEKLFF. The CDR3 DNA follows: TGTGCCAGCTCACCGAATGTCGGAACTAATGAAAAACTGTTTTTT.

This sequence joins TRBV3-1 (or the pseudogene TRBV3-2) and TRBJ2-5; D is ambiguous. From germline, CDR1 is LGHDT and CDR2 YNNKEL (reference sequence). Trimming took off 4 bases at V and 4 bases at J, with 4 bases between the two ends. The CDR3 sequence is 11 residues long. The CDR3 loop reads CASSLRETQYF. The CDR3 DNA reads as TGTGCCAGCAGCCTTCGAGAGACCCAGTACTTC.

This sequence joins TRBV28 and TRBJ2-3; 8 positions agree with TRBD1. The CDR3 runs 12 residues. Germline lookup yields CDR1 MDHEN and CDR2 SYDVKM. The CDR3 reads CAHRGTSDTQYF. CDR3 in DNA: TGTGCTCACAGGGGGACCTCGGATACGCAGTATTTT.

The chain employs TRBV6-5 and TRBJ1-2; 9 nucleotides match TRBD1. The germline CDR1 and CDR2 sequences are MNHEY and SVGAGI. This CDR3 has 15 residues. Trimming removed 4 bases from V and 6 bases from J; junction bases left unmatched: 9. The CDR3 region has the DNA TGTGCCAGCAGTTCCCCGGGACAGGGAATCGATGGCTACACCTTC. As protein: CASSSPGQGIDGYTF.

CDR3 in amino acids: CASSRTDTQYF. CDR3 bases: TGTGCCAGCAGCCGGACAGATACGCAGTATTTT. The chain employs TRBV12-3 or TRBV12-4 and TRBJ2-3; no clear D. CDR3 length: 11 residues. V was trimmed by 6 bases and J by 3 bases, leaving 4 bases between them.